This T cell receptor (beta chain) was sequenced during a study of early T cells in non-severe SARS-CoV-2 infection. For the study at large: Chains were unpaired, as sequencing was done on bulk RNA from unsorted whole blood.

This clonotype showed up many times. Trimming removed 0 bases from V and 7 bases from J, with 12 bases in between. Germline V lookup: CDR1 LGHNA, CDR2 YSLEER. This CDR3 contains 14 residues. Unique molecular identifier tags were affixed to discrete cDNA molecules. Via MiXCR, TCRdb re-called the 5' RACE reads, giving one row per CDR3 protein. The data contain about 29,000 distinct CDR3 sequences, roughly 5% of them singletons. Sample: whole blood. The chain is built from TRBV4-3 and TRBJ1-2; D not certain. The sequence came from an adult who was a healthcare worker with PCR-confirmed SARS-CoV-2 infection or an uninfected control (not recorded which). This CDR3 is CASSQDRRGAGYTF. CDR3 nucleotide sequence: TGCGCCAGCAGCCAAGATCGCCGGGGTGCTGGCTACACCTTC.